Shown below are 27 T cell receptor beta chains from a single sample sequenced in a study of graft-versus-host responses after intestinal transplantation. Which antigens these TCRs recognize remains unknown. Repertoires were generated with immunoSEQ multiplex PCR, while TCRdb's copy carries only in-frame clones and drops some. Among 140,000 or so clones listed, about nine tenths were seen once. Sequencing used unstimulated CD4+ T cells sorted from spleen or lymph node cells, obtained before intestinal transplant. The receptors here all came from a human donor who received an intestinal transplant.

The V gene is TRBV11-3, the J gene TRBJ2-3; 8 nucleotides line up with TRBD2. This CDR3 spans 18 amino acids. The trim removed 0 bases at V and 0 bases at J, leaving 8 bases unmatched. Germline V gene lookup returns CDR1 SGHNT and CDR2 YENEEA. CDR3 protein: CASSLDTSGETSTDTQYF. The CDR3 DNA is TGTGCCAGCAGCTTAGATACTAGCGGAGAGACTAGCACAGATACGCAGTATTTT.

The CDR3 DNA is TGCAGCGTTGAACCCCCCAGGGGCACTGAAGCTTTCTTT. This sequence encodes CSVEPPRGTEAFF. The rearrangement uses TRBV29-1 and TRBJ1-1; D might be TRBD1 (6 bases). V was shortened by 2 bases and J by 4 bases, with 11 bases between the two germline ends. Germline CDR1 and CDR2: SQVTM and ANQGSEA. The CDR3 runs 13 residues.

With regard to this clone: The same CDR3 can be traced to other DNA sequences in this sample. This chain joins TRBV5-1 and TRBJ2-7; TRBD1 aligns across 12 bases. Germline V gives CDR1 SGHRS, CDR2 YFSETQ. The junction had 2 bases not matched to a gene; V was cut back by 3 bases and J by 4 bases. The CDR3 covers 14 residues. DNA of the CDR3: TGCGCCAGCAGCTGGGACAGGGGGCCGTACGAGCAGTACTTC. Translated, it gives CASSWDRGPYEQYF.

V is TRBV7-9 and J is TRBJ2-5; D is perhaps TRBD2 (6 bases). The tail of the sequence fits TRBJ2-7 better, so the J call may be wrong. CDR1 is SEHNR and CDR2 is FQNEAQ in the germline V gene (reference sequence). CDR3 length: 15 amino acids. CDR3: CASTDPGRSSYEQYF. CDR3 DNA sequence: TGTGCCAGCACCGACCCTGGGAGGAGTTCCTACGAGCAGTACTTC.

The V call is TRBV30, the J call TRBJ1-5; possibly TRBD1 for D (5 bases). The V end lost 4 bases, the J end lost 5 bases, and 15 bases lay between the germline ends. Germline V gives CDR1 GTSNPN, CDR2 SVGIG (reference sequence). The CDR3 is made up of 14 amino acids. Written as DNA, the CDR3 is TGTGCCTGGACCCCTAAGGGGAGCCATCAGCCCCAGCATTTT. Its translation: CAWTPKGSHQPQHF.

The chain couples TRBV30 to TRBJ2-1; 15 bases are shared with TRBD2. Trimming removed 4 bases from V and 4 bases from J; junction bases left unmatched: 17. This CDR3 has 20 amino acids. Germline CDR1 is GTSNPN and CDR2 is SVGIG (reference sequence). The CDR3 sequence: CAWMDMGLAGGKYGYNEQFF. The DNA of the CDR3 is TGTGCCTGGATGGATATGGGACTAGCGGGAGGCAAGTACGGGTACAATGAGCAGTTCTTC.

The chain recombines TRBV5-8 with TRBJ2-3; D call uncertain. The V end lost 0 bases, the J end lost 1 base, and 6 bases lay between the germline ends. The CDR3 spans 14 residues. Germline V CDR1 and CDR2: SGHTS, YDEGEE. The CDR3 DNA reads TGTGCCAGCAGCTTGGGGACGGGCACAGATACGCAGTATTTT. Residues: CASSLGTGTDTQYF.

The CDR3 coding sequence is TGCGCCAGCAGCTTGTTGGGGGCCGGGGAGCTGTTTTTT. Protein sequence: CASSLLGAGELFF. The chain carries TRBV5-1 and TRBJ2-2; the D call may be TRBD1 or TRBD2 (5 bases each). Germline lookup yields CDR1 SGHRS and CDR2 YFSETQ. This CDR3 is built from 13 residues. With 1 base removed from V and 6 bases from J, the gap between germline ends came to 7 bases.

V usage is TRBV9 and J usage is TRBJ1-1; possibly TRBD1 for D (5 bases). Trimming removed 0 bases from V and 0 bases from J, with 9 bases in between. Germline CDR1 is SGDLS and CDR2 is YYNGEE. This CDR3 contains 15 residues. The CDR3 region is CASSVGGVMNTEAFF. The CDR3, as DNA: TGTGCCAGCAGCGTAGGGGGGGTAATGAACACTGAAGCTTTCTTT.

The table lists this clone with a count of one. The chain recombines TRBV7-2 with TRBJ2-1; no reliable D call. The CDR3 is 15 residues long. Trimming cost V 5 bases and J 0 bases, with 11 bases left between them. The germline V gene has CDR1 SGHTA and CDR2 FQGNSA. As DNA, the CDR3 is TGTGCCAGCAGCCTACAAGGACCCTCCTACAATGAGCAGTTCTTC. Its translation is CASSLQGPSYNEQFF.

The genes are TRBV7-3 and TRBJ2-3; 7 bases map to TRBD2. J was trimmed by 1 base and V by 5 bases; bases with no gene match: 9. The CDR3 runs to 16 residues. The germline V gene encodes CDR1 SGHTA and CDR2 FQGTGA. The CDR3 DNA is TGTGCCAGCAGCCCTTATATAGCGGGCGGCACAGATACGCAGTATTTT. Its translation: CASSPYIAGGTDTQYF.

The chain recombines TRBV5-4 with TRBJ2-1; 8 nucleotides line up with TRBD2. The V segment lost 4 bases and the J segment 7 bases; nucleotides outside the gene matches: 10. The CDR3 has 15 residues. Germline CDR1 is SGHNT and CDR2 is YYREEE (reference sequence). The CDR3 here is CASSLGLAGTNEQFF. CDR3 sequence (DNA): TGTGCCAGCAGCCTTGGACTAGCCGGTACAAATGAGCAGTTCTTC.

V and J are TRBV28 and TRBJ1-5; the D gene is possibly TRBD1 (6 bases). V was shortened by 5 bases and J by 4 bases, with 15 bases between the two germline ends. CDR1 MDHEN and CDR2 SYDVKM come from the germline V gene. The CDR3 sequence is 15 residues long. CDR3 bases: TGTGCCAGCAGTCTACAGGGTTTGAGGAATCAGCCCCAGCATTTT. Protein: CASSLQGLRNQPQHF.

The rearrangement links TRBV5-6 to TRBJ2-1; the match to TRBD2 covers 7 bases. The CDR3 sequence is 14 residues long. The germline V gene encodes CDR1 SGHDT and CDR2 YYEEEE. The V segment lost 0 bases and the J segment 10 bases; nucleotides outside the gene matches: 7. CDR3 nucleotide sequence: TGTGCCAGCAGCTTGGAGCCGCCTAGCGGCGAGCAGTTCTTC. Protein: CASSLEPPSGEQFF.

Only one count was recorded for this clone. CDR3 residues: CASSRGGRDSPLHF. DNA for the CDR3: TGTGCCAGCAGCCGAGGGGGTAGGGATTCACCCCTCCACTTT. The chain links TRBV7-9 to TRBJ1-6; D might be TRBD1 (6 bases). V was shortened by 5 bases and J by 8 bases, with 13 bases between the two germline ends. Germline CDR1 is SEHNR and CDR2 is FQNEAQ (reference sequence). This CDR3 contains 14 residues.

The chain combines TRBV4-1 with TRBJ1-4; 7 nucleotides agree with TRBD1. The CDR3 is 17 amino acids. Trimming cost V 5 bases and J 0 bases; bases outside gene matches: 9. Germline V gene lookup returns CDR1 MGHRA and CDR2 YSYEKL. The CDR3 loop is CASSEAQGTSTNEKLFF. The DNA of the CDR3 is TGCGCCAGCAGCGAAGCACAGGGGACATCAACTAATGAAAAACTGTTTTTT.

The chain carries TRBV29-1 and TRBJ1-5; D remains ambiguous. V lost 4 bases, J lost 5 bases, and 9 bases lay in between. The length of the CDR3 is 12 residues. Germline V gene lookup returns CDR1 SQVTM and CDR2 ANQGSEA. CDR3 coding DNA: TGCAGCGTTGCTGCGGGCGATCAGCCCCAGCATTTT. Translated, it gives CSVAAGDQPQHF.

Comments on this clone: The same CDR3 also results from other DNA sequences found in this sample. The CDR3 here is CASSQTSGSYEQYF. As DNA, the CDR3 is TGCGCCAGCAGCCAGACTAGCGGGAGCTACGAGCAGTACTTC. The chain employs TRBV4-3 and TRBJ2-7; TRBD2 agrees at 12 bases. The CDR3 length is 14 residues. Trimming cost V 3 bases and J 3 bases; bases outside gene matches: 0. CDR1 and CDR2 from the germline V gene are LGHNA and YSLEER.

The rearrangement uses TRBV4-1 and TRBJ2-1; D is perhaps TRBD1 or TRBD2 (5 bases each). The V gene's germline CDR1 is MGHRA and CDR2 YSYEKL. CDR3 length: 16 residues. Trimming removed 8 bases from V and 0 bases from J, with 17 bases in between. Here the CDR3 reads CASGGVRGSSYNEQFF. CDR3 bases: TGCGCCAGCGGGGGTGTTAGGGGAAGCTCCTACAATGAGCAGTTCTTC.

This clone came up once. The gene calls are TRBV4-1 and TRBJ1-2; D may be TRBD1 (6 bases). The CDR3 has 15 amino acids. From germline, CDR1 is MGHRA and CDR2 YSYEKL. The V end was cut by 0 bases, the J end by 7 bases, with 15 bases between. As DNA, the CDR3 is TGCGCCAGCAGCCAAGAGGGGGGGGCTGCTTTTGGCTACACCTTC. Its protein product is CASSQEGGAAFGYTF.

V and J are TRBV30 and TRBJ1-2; D not resolved. The ends were cut back, 8 bases at V and 4 bases at J, with 14 bases in the middle. Germline values: CDR1 GTSNPN, CDR2 SVGIG (reference sequence). This CDR3 is built from 12 residues. CDR3 nucleotide sequence: TGTGCCCTCCATACCTCTATCTATGGCTACACCTTC. Its translation: CALHTSIYGYTF. Full variable domain (outside the CDR3, taken from reference TRBV30 and TRBJ1-2): SQTIHQWPATLVQPVGSPLSLECTVEGTSNPNLYWYRQAAGRGLQLLFYSVGIGQISSEVPQNLSASRPQDRQFILSSKKLLLSDSGFYLCALHTSIYGYTFGSGTRLTVV.

The rearrangement uses TRBV30 and TRBJ2-7; weak D call: TRBD2 (5 bases). The V end lost 3 bases, the J end lost 4 bases, and 7 bases lay between the germline ends. The CDR3 has 11 amino acids. From germline, CDR1 is GTSNPN and CDR2 SVGIG (reference sequence). The CDR3 nucleotides are TGTGCCTGGAGACTAGGGTACGAGCAGTACTTC. Residues: CAWRLGYEQYF.

The chain combines TRBV7-9 with TRBJ1-2, with 10 bases identical to TRBD1. Germline V lookup: CDR1 SEHNR, CDR2 FQNEAQ (reference sequence). The V segment lost 3 bases and the J segment 7 bases; nucleotides outside the gene matches: 5. The CDR3 covers 14 residues. CDR3: CASSFGQGGGGYTF. The CDR3 nucleotides read TGTGCCAGCAGCTTCGGACAGGGGGGTGGTGGCTACACCTTC. Looking up the rest from reference TRBV7-9 and TRBJ1-2 gives the full variable domain: DTGVSQNPRHKITKRGQNVTFRCDPISEHNRLYWYRQTLGQGPEFLTYFQNEAQLEKSRLLSDRFSAERPKGSFSTLEIQRTEQGDSAMYLCASSFGQGGGGYTFGSGTRLTVV.

The rearrangement uses TRBV5-1 and TRBJ2-1, with D tentatively TRBD2 (6 bases). Deletions cut 4 bases from V and 0 bases from J, with 14 bases between. Germline assignment: CDR1 SGHRS and CDR2 YFSETQ. This CDR3 is 16 amino acids long. The CDR3 reads CASSGIGRSSYNEQFF. DNA of the CDR3: TGCGCCAGCAGCGGCATTGGGAGGAGCTCCTACAATGAGCAGTTCTTC.

The V call is TRBV6-1, the J call TRBJ2-5, with D uncertain. Germline lookup yields CDR1 MNHNS and CDR2 SASEGT. V was cut by 8 bases and J by 4 bases, with 17 bases left in between. The CDR3 sequence is 14 residues long. As DNA, the CDR3 is TGTGCCAGCTCCAAGGACCCCCGAAGAGAGACCCAGTACTTC. Amino acids: CASSKDPRRETQYF.

The chain links TRBV6-5 to TRBJ2-3; TRBD1 agrees at 11 bases. J lost 5 bases, V lost 7 bases, and 8 bases had no gene match. The CDR3 is made up of 15 amino acids. CDR1 MNHEY and CDR2 SVGAGI come from the germline V gene. The CDR3 DNA follows: TGTGCCAGCACTCGGACAGGGGGCGCCGGAGATACGCAGTATTTT. As protein: CASTRTGGAGDTQYF.

The V gene is TRBV21-1, the J gene TRBJ1-5; the D call in the table, TRBD1, was not verified against the DNA. TRBV21-1 is an annotated pseudogene. The length of the CDR3 is 18 residues. The CDR3 nucleotides are TGTGCCAGCAGCGACTTACGCCCCGGACAGGGGCAGGGGATGCCCCAGCATTTT. Protein sequence: CASSDLRPGQGQGMPQHF.